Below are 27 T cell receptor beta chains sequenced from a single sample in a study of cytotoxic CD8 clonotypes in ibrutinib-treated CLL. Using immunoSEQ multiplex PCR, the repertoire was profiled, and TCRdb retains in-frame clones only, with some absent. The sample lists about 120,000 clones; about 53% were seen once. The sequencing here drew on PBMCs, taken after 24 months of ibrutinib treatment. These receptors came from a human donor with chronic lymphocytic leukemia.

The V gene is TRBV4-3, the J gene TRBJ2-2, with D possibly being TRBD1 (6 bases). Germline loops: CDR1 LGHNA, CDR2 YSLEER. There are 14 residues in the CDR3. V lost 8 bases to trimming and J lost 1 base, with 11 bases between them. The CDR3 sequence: CASARTVNTGELFF. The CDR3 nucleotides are TGCGCCAGCGCCAGGACAGTGAACACCGGGGAGCTGTTTTTT.

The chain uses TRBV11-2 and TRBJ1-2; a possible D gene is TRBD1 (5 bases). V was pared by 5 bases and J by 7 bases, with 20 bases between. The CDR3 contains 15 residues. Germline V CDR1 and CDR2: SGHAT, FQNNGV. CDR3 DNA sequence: TGTGCCAGCAGCCAGGGACGGGCTTCCGACGGTGGCTACACCTTC. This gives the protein CASSQGRASDGGYTF.

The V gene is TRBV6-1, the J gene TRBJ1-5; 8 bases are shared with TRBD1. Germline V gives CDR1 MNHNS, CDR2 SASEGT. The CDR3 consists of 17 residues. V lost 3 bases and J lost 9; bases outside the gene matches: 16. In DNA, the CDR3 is TGTGCCAGCAGTGACTTCGACAGGGGAGGGCCCGGAGGGCCCCAGCATTTT. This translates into CASSDFDRGGPGGPQHF.

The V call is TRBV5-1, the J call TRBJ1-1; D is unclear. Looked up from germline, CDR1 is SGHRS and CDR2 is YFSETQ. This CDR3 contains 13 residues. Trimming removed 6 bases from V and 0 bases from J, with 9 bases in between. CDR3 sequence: CASKRTMNTEAFF. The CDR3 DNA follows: TGCGCCAGCAAGCGTACCATGAACACTGAAGCTTTCTTT.

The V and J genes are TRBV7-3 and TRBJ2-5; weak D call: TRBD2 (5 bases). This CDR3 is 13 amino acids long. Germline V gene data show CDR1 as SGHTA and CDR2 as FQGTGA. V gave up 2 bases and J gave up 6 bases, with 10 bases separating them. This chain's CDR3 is CASSLLASQTQYF. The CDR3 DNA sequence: TGTGCCAGCAGCTTACTAGCCTCCCAGACCCAGTACTTC.

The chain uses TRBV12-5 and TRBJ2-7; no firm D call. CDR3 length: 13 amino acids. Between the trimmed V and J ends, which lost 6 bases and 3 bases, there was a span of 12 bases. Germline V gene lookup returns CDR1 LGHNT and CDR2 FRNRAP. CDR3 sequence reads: CASGAAPGYEQYF. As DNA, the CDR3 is TGTGCTAGTGGCGCCGCCCCGGGCTACGAGCAGTACTTC.

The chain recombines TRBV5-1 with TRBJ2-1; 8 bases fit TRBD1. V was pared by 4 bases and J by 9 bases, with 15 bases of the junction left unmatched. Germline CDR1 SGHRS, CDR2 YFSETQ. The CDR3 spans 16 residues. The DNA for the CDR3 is TGCGCCAGCAGCCCCCAGGGGGCTGGAACCTACGCTGAGCAGTTCTTC. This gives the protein CASSPQGAGTYAEQFF.

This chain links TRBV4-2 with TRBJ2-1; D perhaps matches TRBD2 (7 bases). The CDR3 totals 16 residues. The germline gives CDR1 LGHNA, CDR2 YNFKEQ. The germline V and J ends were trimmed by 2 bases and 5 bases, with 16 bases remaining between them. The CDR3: CASSQKGGAVHNEQFF. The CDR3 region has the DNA TGTGCCAGCAGCCAAAAGGGGGGGGCAGTGCACAATGAGCAGTTCTTC.

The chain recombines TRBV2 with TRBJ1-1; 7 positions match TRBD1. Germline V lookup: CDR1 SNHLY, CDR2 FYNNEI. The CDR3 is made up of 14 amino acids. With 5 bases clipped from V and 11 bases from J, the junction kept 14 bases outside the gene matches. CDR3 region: CASSMGGQLVSAFF. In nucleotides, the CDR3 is TGTGCCAGCAGTATGGGGGGACAGCTCGTTAGTGCTTTCTTT.

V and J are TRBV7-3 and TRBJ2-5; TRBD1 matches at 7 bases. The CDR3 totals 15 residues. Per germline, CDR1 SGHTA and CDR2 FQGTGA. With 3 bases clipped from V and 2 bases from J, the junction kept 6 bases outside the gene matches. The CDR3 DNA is TGTGCCAGCAGCTTGGGACAGAGCCGACAAGAGACCCAGTACTTC. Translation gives CASSLGQSRQETQYF. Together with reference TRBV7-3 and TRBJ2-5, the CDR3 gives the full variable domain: GAGVSQTPSNKVTEKGKYVELRCDPISGHTALYWYRQSLGQGPEFLIYFQGTGAADDSGLPNDRFFAVRPEGSVSTLKIQRTERGDSAVYLCASSLGQSRQETQYFGPGTRLLVL.

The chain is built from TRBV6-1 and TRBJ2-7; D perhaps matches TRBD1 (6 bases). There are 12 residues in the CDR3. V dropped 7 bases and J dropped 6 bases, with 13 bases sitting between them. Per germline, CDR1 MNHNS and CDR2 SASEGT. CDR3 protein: CASKWGQVEQYF. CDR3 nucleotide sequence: TGTGCCAGCAAGTGGGGGCAAGTCGAGCAGTACTTC.

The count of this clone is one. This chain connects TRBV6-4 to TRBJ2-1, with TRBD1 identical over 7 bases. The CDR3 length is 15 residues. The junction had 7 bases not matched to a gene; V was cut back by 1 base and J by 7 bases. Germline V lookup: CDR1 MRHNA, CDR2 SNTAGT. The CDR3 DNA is TGTGCCAGCAGTGACTGGGACAGAAAGAAGAATGAGCAGTTCTTC. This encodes CASSDWDRKKNEQFF.

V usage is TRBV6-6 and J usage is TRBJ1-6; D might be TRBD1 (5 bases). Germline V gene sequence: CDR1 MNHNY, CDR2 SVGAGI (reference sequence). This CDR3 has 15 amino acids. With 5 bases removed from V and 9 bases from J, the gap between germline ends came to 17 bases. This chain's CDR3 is CASSHRGERGSPLHF. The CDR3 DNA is TGTGCCAGCAGTCACCGAGGAGAAAGGGGTTCACCCCTCCACTTT.

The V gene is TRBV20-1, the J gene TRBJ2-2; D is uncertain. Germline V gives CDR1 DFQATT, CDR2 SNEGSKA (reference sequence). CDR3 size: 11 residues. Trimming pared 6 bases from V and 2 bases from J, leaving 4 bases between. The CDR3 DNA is TGCAGTGCCGCTAACACCGGGGAGCTGTTTTTT. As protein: CSAANTGELFF.

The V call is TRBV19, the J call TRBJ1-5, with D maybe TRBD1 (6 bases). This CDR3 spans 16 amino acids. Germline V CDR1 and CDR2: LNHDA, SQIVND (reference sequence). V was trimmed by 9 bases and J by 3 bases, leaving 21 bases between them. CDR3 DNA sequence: TGTGCCAGCATACCTACAGGGAAAGGGATCAATCAGCCCCAGCATTTT. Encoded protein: CASIPTGKGINQPQHF.

DNA of the CDR3: TGTGCCAGCTCACCATACGTTAGCACCGAGCAGTACTTC. Amino acid sequence: CASSPYVSTEQYF. The chain uses TRBV18 and TRBJ2-7; D uncertain. V was clipped by 2 bases and J by 6 bases, with 11 bases between them. Germline lookup yields CDR1 KGHSH and CDR2 LQKENI. The CDR3 runs 13 residues.

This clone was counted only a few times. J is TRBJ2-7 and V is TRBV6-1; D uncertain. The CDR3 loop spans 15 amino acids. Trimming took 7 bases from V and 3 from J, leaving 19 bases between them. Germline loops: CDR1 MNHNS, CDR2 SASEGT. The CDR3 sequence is CASILGTPSYYEQYF. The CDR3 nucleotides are TGTGCCAGCATATTGGGCACCCCGTCGTACTACGAGCAGTACTTC.

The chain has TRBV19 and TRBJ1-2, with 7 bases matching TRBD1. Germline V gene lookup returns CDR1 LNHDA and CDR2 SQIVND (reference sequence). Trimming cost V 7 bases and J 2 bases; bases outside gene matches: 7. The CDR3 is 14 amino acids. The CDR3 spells CASKRTQGNYGYTF. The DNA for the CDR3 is TGTGCCAGTAAACGTACACAGGGGAACTATGGCTACACCTTC.

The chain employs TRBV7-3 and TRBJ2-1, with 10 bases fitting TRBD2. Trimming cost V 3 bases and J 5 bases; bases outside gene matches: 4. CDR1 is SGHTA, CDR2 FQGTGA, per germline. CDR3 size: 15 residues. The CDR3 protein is CASSFLAGAHNEQFF. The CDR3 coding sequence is TGTGCCAGCAGCTTCCTAGCGGGGGCCCACAATGAGCAGTTCTTC.

In nucleotides, the CDR3 is TGCGCCAGCAGCTTGGCGAAGGGTTCCTATAATTCACCCCTCCACTTT. This encodes CASSLAKGSYNSPLHF. The chain couples TRBV5-1 to TRBJ1-6, with unresolved D. Trimming left V 0 bases short and J 1 base short, with 8 bases between. The CDR3 totals 16 residues. The V gene's germline CDR1 is SGHRS and CDR2 YFSETQ.

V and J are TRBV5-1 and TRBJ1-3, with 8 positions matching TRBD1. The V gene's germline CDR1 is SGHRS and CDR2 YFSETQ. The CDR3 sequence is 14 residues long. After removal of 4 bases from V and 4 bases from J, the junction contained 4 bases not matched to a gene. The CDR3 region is CASSRGQEGNTIYF. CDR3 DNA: TGCGCCAGCAGCCGGGGACAGGAGGGAAACACCATATATTTT.

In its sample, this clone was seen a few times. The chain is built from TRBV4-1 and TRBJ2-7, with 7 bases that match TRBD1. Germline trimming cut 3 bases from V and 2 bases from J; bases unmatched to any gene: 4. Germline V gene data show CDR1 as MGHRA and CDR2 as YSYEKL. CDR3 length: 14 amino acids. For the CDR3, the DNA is TGCGCCAGCAGCCATGGGCAGGGGGCCTACGAGCAGTACTTC. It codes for CASSHGQGAYEQYF.

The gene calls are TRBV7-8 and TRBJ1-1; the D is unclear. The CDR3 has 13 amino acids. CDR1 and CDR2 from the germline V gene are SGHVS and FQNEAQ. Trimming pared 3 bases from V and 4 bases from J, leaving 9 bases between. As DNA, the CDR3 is TGTGCCAGCAGCTTCGACGGAGGCACTGAAGCTTTCTTT. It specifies CASSFDGGTEAFF.

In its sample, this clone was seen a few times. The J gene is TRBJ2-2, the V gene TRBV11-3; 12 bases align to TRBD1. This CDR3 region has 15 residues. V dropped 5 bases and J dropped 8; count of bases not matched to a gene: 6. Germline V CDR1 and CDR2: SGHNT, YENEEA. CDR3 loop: CASSTGTGGRGELFF. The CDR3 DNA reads TGTGCCAGCAGCACCGGGACAGGGGGCCGAGGGGAGCTGTTTTTT.

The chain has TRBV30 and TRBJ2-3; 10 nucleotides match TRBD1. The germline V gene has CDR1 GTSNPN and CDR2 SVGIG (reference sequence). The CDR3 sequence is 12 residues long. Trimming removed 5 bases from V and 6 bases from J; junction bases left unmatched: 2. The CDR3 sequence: CAWDRGQDTQYF. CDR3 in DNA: TGTGCCTGGGACAGGGGGCAGGATACGCAGTATTTT.

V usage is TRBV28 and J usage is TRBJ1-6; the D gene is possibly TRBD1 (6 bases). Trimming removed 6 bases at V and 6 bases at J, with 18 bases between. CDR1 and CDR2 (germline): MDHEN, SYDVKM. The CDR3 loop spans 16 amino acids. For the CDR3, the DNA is TGTGCCAGCAGCGAAACGACATGGGGGGCTAATTCACCCCTCCACTTT. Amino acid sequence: CASSETTWGANSPLHF.

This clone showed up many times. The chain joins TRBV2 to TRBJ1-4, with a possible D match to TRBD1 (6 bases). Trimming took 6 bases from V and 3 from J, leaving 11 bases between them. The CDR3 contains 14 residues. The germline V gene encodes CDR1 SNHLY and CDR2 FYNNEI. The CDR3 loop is CASRQGVANEKLFF. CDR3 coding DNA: TGTGCCAGCAGACAGGGTGTAGCTAATGAAAAACTGTTTTTT.